What follows are 15 T cell receptor beta chains derived from one specimen sequenced in a study of blood T cell repertoires in COVID-19. Measured with immunoSEQ multiplex PCR; TCRdb has only the in-frame clones, and not every one. The data hold about 150,000 clones, with about four fifths observed a single time. Sequenced sample: peripheral blood. The receptors come from a woman aged 60-75 years with acute or convalescent COVID-19.

The CDR3 DNA is TGTGCCAGCAGCTTGTGGACAGGGTTCAATGAGCAGTTCTTC. Its protein is CASSLWTGFNEQFF. The V call is TRBV5-6, the J call TRBJ2-1; TRBD1 aligns across 8 bases. J was trimmed by 6 bases and V by 1 base; bases with no gene match: 3. CDR1 is SGHDT, CDR2 YYEEEE, per germline. The CDR3 extends over 14 amino acids.

V and J are TRBV27 and TRBJ2-2; 9 bases match TRBD1. Unmatched junction bases numbered 7, after V lost 5 bases and J lost 12 bases. CDR3 length equals 13 residues. Germline CDR1 reads MNHEY; CDR2 reads SMNVEV (reference sequence). For the CDR3, the DNA is TGTGCCAGCAGTACACAGGGGGCCTACAAGCTGTTTTTT. Its protein product is CASSTQGAYKLFF.

The rearrangement joins TRBV6-2 or TRBV6-3 to TRBJ2-1; 10 bases match TRBD2. Germline CDR1 is MNHEY and CDR2 is SVGEGT. CDR3 length: 15 residues. With V trimmed by 4 bases and J by 8 bases, 8 bases remained unmatched. The CDR3 is CASSSGASGGHEQFF. CDR3 nucleotides: TGTGCCAGCAGTTCAGGGGCTAGCGGGGGACATGAGCAGTTCTTC.

The gene calls are TRBV7-6 and TRBJ2-3; weak D call: TRBD1 (5 bases). The CDR3 has 15 amino acids. With 1 base removed from V and 3 bases from J, the gap between germline ends came to 11 bases. Germline V CDR1 and CDR2: SGHVS, FNYEAQ. The CDR3, as DNA: TGTGCCAGCAGCTTAGGGCAGGGTTGGACAGATACGCAGTATTTT. Its protein product is CASSLGQGWTDTQYF.

This clone has at least ten counts. The chain carries TRBV5-1 and TRBJ1-2, with a possible D match to TRBD1 (5 bases). V lost 3 bases, J lost 4 bases, and 16 bases lay in between. This CDR3 is 15 amino acids long. Germline V gene data show CDR1 as SGHRS and CDR2 as YFSETQ. CDR3 bases: TGCGCCAGCAGCTCACCAGATAGCGGGGGCTATGGCTACACCTTC. It codes for CASSSPDSGGYGYTF.

The chain carries TRBV7-8 and TRBJ2-1, with 10 bases lining up with TRBD1. The germline V gene encodes CDR1 SGHVS and CDR2 FQNEAQ. After removal of 5 bases from V and 8 bases from J, the junction contained 12 bases not matched to a gene. The CDR3 is 16 residues long. CDR3 DNA sequence: TGTGCCAGCAGCATCTCTCCGGGGACAGGGGCCGATGAGCAGTTCTTC. It is translated as CASSISPGTGADEQFF.

V is TRBV2 and J is TRBJ2-3, with D possibly TRBD2 on 6 matching bases. Trimming stripped 5 bases from V and 5 bases from J, with 11 bases between. The CDR3 extends over 13 amino acids. The germline V gene encodes CDR1 SNHLY and CDR2 FYNNEI. The CDR3 nucleotides are TGTGCCAGCAGTAAGGACTATCAAGATACGCAGTATTTT. Amino acids: CASSKDYQDTQYF.

The chain carries TRBV5-1 and TRBJ1-1, with D possibly TRBD1 on 5 matching bases. Trimming left V 5 bases short and J 1 base short, with 18 bases between. CDR1 and CDR2 (germline): SGHRS, YFSETQ. The CDR3 spans 16 residues. CDR3: CASRRNGGVWNTEAFF. As DNA, the CDR3 is TGCGCCAGCAGACGAAACGGGGGGGTGTGGAACACTGAAGCTTTCTTT.

This clone occurred a few times. This chain connects TRBV28 to TRBJ1-1, with 7 bases aligning to TRBD1. The CDR3 length is 16 residues. The junction had 16 bases not matched to a gene; V was cut back by 3 bases and J by 9 bases. Per germline, CDR1 MDHEN and CDR2 SYDVKM. CDR3 residues: CASSFPRQNGGQKAFF. CDR3 bases: TGTGCCAGCAGTTTCCCTCGACAGAATGGGGGACAGAAAGCTTTCTTT.

A single count supports this clone. The V gene is TRBV9, the J gene TRBJ2-3, with 11 bases fitting TRBD2. The V gene's germline CDR1 is SGDLS and CDR2 YYNGEE. There are 15 residues in the CDR3. Trimming cost V 3 bases and J 4 bases; bases outside gene matches: 4. The CDR3 spells CASSAYSGGADTQYF. CDR3 in DNA: TGTGCCAGCAGCGCCTATAGCGGGGGGGCAGATACGCAGTATTTT.

This chain joins TRBV2 and TRBJ1-6; D may be TRBD1 (5 bases). Germline assignment: CDR1 SNHLY and CDR2 FYNNEI. The CDR3 spans 16 residues. Trimming pared 4 bases from V and 0 bases from J, leaving 10 bases between. The CDR3: CASSGRQSSYNSPLHF. CDR3 DNA: TGTGCCAGCAGTGGAAGACAGAGCTCCTATAATTCACCCCTCCACTTT.

This clone was observed a few times. The chain couples TRBV5-4 to TRBJ1-1; 9 nucleotides match TRBD1. V was pared by 0 bases and J by 4 bases, with 7 bases of the junction left unmatched. CDR1 is SGHNT and CDR2 is YYREEE in the germline V gene (reference sequence). The length of the CDR3 is 16 residues. The CDR3 is CASSLGDRVRGTEAFF. CDR3 bases: TGTGCCAGCAGCTTGGGGGACAGGGTGAGGGGCACTGAAGCTTTCTTT.

This clone was seen a single time. The gene calls are TRBV3-1 (or the pseudogene TRBV3-2) and TRBJ1-2; 9 bases map to TRBD1. V shed 4 bases, J shed 7 bases, and the junction held 10 bases outside the gene matches. Germline V CDR1 and CDR2: LGHDT, YNNKEL (reference sequence). This CDR3 region has 15 residues. The CDR3 bases are TGTGCCAGCAGCCCCCTCTTGGGACAGGGAATTGGCTACACCTTC. The encoded protein is CASSPLLGQGIGYTF.

The V gene is TRBV11-2, the J gene TRBJ1-6; D may be TRBD1 (6 bases). Germline lookup yields CDR1 SGHAT and CDR2 FQNNGV. This CDR3 comprises 16 residues. The V end lost 6 bases, the J end lost 0 bases, and 12 bases lay between the germline ends. CDR3 nucleotides: TGTGCCAGCAGTCGACAGGCCAACTCCTATAATTCACCCCTCCACTTT. Translating it yields CASSRQANSYNSPLHF.

This chain uses TRBV5-6 with TRBJ2-1, with D tentatively TRBD1 (6 bases). This CDR3 contains 13 residues. The V end was cut by 5 bases, the J end by 7 bases, with 13 bases between. CDR1 is SGHDT, CDR2 YYEEEE, per germline. The CDR3 nucleotides are TGTGCCAGCAGACAGGGCGTCACAAATGAGCAGTTCTTC. Amino acids: CASRQGVTNEQFF.